This note documents a single T cell receptor beta chain sequence. The length of the CDR3 is 11 residues. This sample is part of a study of blood T cell repertoires in COVID-19. At the level of the study: Material from acute and convalescent COVID-19 was sourced from the United States, Italy and Spain. In each case, the material was cDNA or gDNA derived from T cells, B-cell-depleted T cells, or PBMCs.

In the original analysis: Quantification of nucleated cells was approximated via reference gene primer amplification. Sequenced by immunoSEQ multiplex PCR; TCRdb stores in-frame clones only, minus some. V and J calls and clone size follow that table, whereas D and trimming were derived from the DNA. The table has fewer than 250,000 clones, approximately 89% seen once. The chain uses TRBV21-1 and TRBJ1-2. TRBV21-1 is designated a pseudogene. The clonotype originates from a woman aged 55-70 years who had recovered from COVID-19. The sample comprised peripheral blood. The CDR3 protein is CASSPGNGYTF. The CDR3 nucleotides are TGTGCCAGCAGCCCGGGGAATGGCTACACCTTC.